This TCR beta chain was identified in a study of T cell clonality in common variable immunodeficiency. This clone was counted between two and nine times. The antigen is unknown. The sequence runs out 3 residues before the end of the CDR3; the remainder is reconstructed from the germline J gene. CVID and control samples used equivalent genomic DNA input. Measured with immunoSEQ multiplex PCR; TCRdb has only the in-frame clones, and not every one. This sample carries around 13,000 clones and no singletons, and about 10% goes to the top ten. Study-wide points: What drives increased CVID clonality needs T cell subpopulation sequencing. Compared with healthy controls, CVID subjects showed increased TCRbeta clonality, mostly in about a third. Fewer deletions and N-nucleotide insertions were reportedly seen in common variable immunodeficiency TCR beta sequences.

Trimming took off 9 bases at V and 5 bases at J, with 10 bases between the two ends. The CDR3 has 12 residues. The germline gives CDR1 SEHNR, CDR2 FQNEAQ (reference sequence). The rearrangement links TRBV7-9 to TRBJ1-4; D might be TRBD1 (5 bases). Sequenced material: peripheral blood mononuclear cells. The receptor was derived from a human donor with common variable immunodeficiency. Partial CDR3 DNA: TGTGCCAGTCGGTGGGGCAATGAAAAA. Its protein product is CASRWGNEK. The CDR3 as a whole reads CASRWGNEKLFF.